One TCR beta chain is described in this entry. What it binds is unknown. CDR3 length equals 15 residues. The germline gives CDR1 SGHRS, CDR2 YFSETQ. Germline trimming cut 4 bases from V and 1 base from J; bases unmatched to any gene: 4. As for treatment: 15 to 20 received Ad26.COV2.S at low or high dose, single or two shots; 5 received placebo; per-sample allocation not given. The study sampled participants on day 63 after the first vaccine or placebo injection. This sample stems from a study of Ad26.COV2.S vaccination and SARS-CoV-2 variants. Study-level points and caveats: Breadth, reportedly substantial, characterized the spike-specific CD8+ and CD4+ T cell responses after vaccination.

Here immunoSEQ multiplex PCR was the method, and the copy in TCRdb shows in-frame clones only, minus some. The sample shows 350,000 to 500,000 clones, more than 80% of them seen only once. This TCR came from a person aged 18-60 years who received the Ad26.COV2.S COVID-19 vaccine or a placebo. This chain uses TRBV5-1 with TRBJ1-1, with 10 bases fitting TRBD1. This specimen was peripheral blood, taken in a trial of Ad26.COV2.S vaccine versus placebo. For the CDR3, the DNA is TGCGCCAGCAGCGGGGGACAGGGGAGGAACACTGAAGCTTTCTTT. This gives the protein CASSGGQGRNTEAFF.